The 30 T cell receptor beta chains given below trace back to one sample, sequenced in a study of cytomegalovirus exposure and HLA in healthy donors. The method was immunoSEQ multiplex PCR; TCRdb's version includes in-frame clones alone and lacks a portion of them. This table holds 200,000 to 250,000 clones, around 78% found once. Sequenced input: PBMCs. The receptors were gathered from a young woman in good health and CMV-seronegative.

This chain joins TRBV7-9 and TRBJ1-3, with D maybe TRBD1 (5 bases). CDR1 and CDR2 from the germline V gene are SEHNR and FQNEAQ (reference sequence). V was trimmed by 11 bases and J by 3 bases, leaving 14 bases between them. The CDR3 sequence is 13 residues long. Here the CDR3 DNA reads TGTGCCGGTCGGGCAGGGAATGGAAACACCATATATTTT. The encoded protein is CAGRAGNGNTIYF.

The J gene is TRBJ2-7, the V gene TRBV28; 11 bases agree with TRBD2. Germline V lookup: CDR1 MDHEN, CDR2 SYDVKM. Trimming cost V 5 bases and J 3 bases; bases outside gene matches: 6. The CDR3 sequence is 15 residues long. CDR3 coding DNA: TGTGCCAGCAGTCCTAGACTAGCGGGACACTACGAGCAGTACTTC. It translates to CASSPRLAGHYEQYF.

V and J are TRBV7-9 and TRBJ2-3, with D possibly TRBD2 on 5 matching bases. In germline, CDR1 is SEHNR, CDR2 FQNEAQ (reference sequence). V dropped 6 bases and J dropped 0 bases, with 13 bases sitting between them. CDR3 length equals 15 residues. The CDR3 sequence is CASSESRTSTDTQYF. CDR3 DNA sequence: TGTGCCAGCAGTGAAAGTCGGACTAGCACAGATACGCAGTATTTT.

The chain combines TRBV28 with TRBJ1-1; D gene uncertain. Trimming removed 8 bases at V and 8 bases at J, with 12 bases between. This CDR3 has 11 residues. Germline values: CDR1 MDHEN, CDR2 SYDVKM. This CDR3 reads CASVGFSEAFF. CDR3 in DNA: TGTGCCAGCGTCGGGTTCTCCGAAGCTTTCTTT.

V is TRBV30 and J is TRBJ2-5, with D perhaps given as TRBD1 or TRBD2 (5 bases each). Germline values: CDR1 GTSNPN, CDR2 SVGIG (reference sequence). The CDR3 covers 11 residues. V gave up 5 bases and J gave up 2 bases, with 6 bases separating them. Here the CDR3 reads CAWGGQETQYF. CDR3 DNA sequence: TGTGCCTGGGGGGGACAAGAGACCCAGTACTTC.

The chain carries TRBV29-1 and TRBJ2-2; possible D gene TRBD2, 6 bases. Germline V gene lookup returns CDR1 SQVTM and CDR2 ANQGSEA. The CDR3 runs to 16 residues. V was trimmed by 4 bases and J by 5 bases, leaving 20 bases between them. CDR3 bases: TGCAGCGTTGTGGTAGGACCCGTTCGGGAGACCGGGGAGCTGTTTTTT. Residues: CSVVVGPVRETGELFF.

The J gene is TRBJ2-7, the V gene TRBV4-2; TRBD1 agrees at 9 bases. V shed 3 bases, J shed 5 bases, and the junction held 8 bases outside the gene matches. The CDR3 sequence is 15 residues long. The germline V gene has CDR1 LGHNA and CDR2 YNFKEQ. This CDR3 is CASSQTRTGGHEQYF. The CDR3 DNA sequence: TGTGCCAGCAGCCAGACCCGAACAGGGGGCCACGAGCAGTACTTC.

The chain has TRBV18 and TRBJ2-3; 11 positions match TRBD2. Germline V gene lookup returns CDR1 KGHSH and CDR2 LQKENI. After removal of 1 base from V and 3 bases from J, the junction contained 6 bases not matched to a gene. This CDR3 has 17 amino acids. CDR3 residues: CASSPRSLAGVTDTQYF. CDR3 DNA sequence: TGTGCCAGCTCACCACGTTCACTAGCGGGGGTGACAGATACGCAGTATTTT.

The chain has TRBV5-1 and TRBJ2-6; D not certain. The V gene lost 4 bases and the J gene lost 0 bases, with 8 bases spanning the gap. The CDR3 spans 15 residues. The V gene's germline CDR1 is SGHRS and CDR2 YFSETQ. CDR3 region: CASSGSASGANVLTF. The CDR3 DNA reads TGCGCCAGCAGCGGGTCGGCCTCTGGGGCCAACGTCCTGACTTTC.

This clone was counted a few times. Other DNA sequences in the same sample also yield this CDR3. V gene TRBV28 combines with J gene TRBJ1-2, with D perhaps TRBD1 (6 bases). With 5 bases removed from V and 2 bases from J, the gap between germline ends came to 9 bases. The CDR3 spans 13 residues. Looked up from germline, CDR1 is MDHEN and CDR2 is SYDVKM. DNA of the CDR3: TGTGCCAGCAGTCCTACAGGGAACTATGGCTACACCTTC. Its translation is CASSPTGNYGYTF.

The chain is built from TRBV6-6 and TRBJ2-7; a possible D gene is TRBD2 (6 bases). V was trimmed by 0 bases and J by 4 bases, leaving 13 bases between them. The germline gives CDR1 MNHNY, CDR2 SVGAGI (reference sequence). The CDR3 is 15 amino acids. The CDR3 here is CASSYSLGLQYEQYF. In DNA, the CDR3 is TGTGCCAGCAGTTACTCCCTGGGACTGCAGTACGAGCAGTACTTC.

This rearrangement joins TRBV10-3 to TRBJ2-3, with 9 bases identical to TRBD2. V lost 0 bases to trimming and J lost 4 bases; unmatched junction nucleotides: 5. Germline values: CDR1 ENHRY, CDR2 SYGVKD. The CDR3 is 16 residues long. CDR3 coding DNA: TGTGCCATCAGTGAGTCGTTGGCGGGAGGGCCAGATACGCAGTATTTT. Translating gives CAISESLAGGPDTQYF.

J is TRBJ1-2 and V is TRBV20-1; D is undetermined. The CDR3 runs to 10 residues. CDR1 DFQATT and CDR2 SNEGSKA come from the germline V gene (reference sequence). V lost 4 bases to trimming and J lost 6 bases, with 6 bases between them. The CDR3 coding sequence is TGCAGTGCTACCCGCAATGGCTACACCTTC. Translating it yields CSATRNGYTF.

The table lists this clone with a count of one. This chain joins TRBV7-3 and TRBJ2-3; D is unclear. V was trimmed by 5 bases and J by 1 base, leaving 13 bases between them. The germline V gene has CDR1 SGHTA and CDR2 FQGTGA. CDR3 size: 15 residues. The CDR3 spells CASSPGSTGTDTQYF. The CDR3 DNA follows: TGTGCCAGCAGCCCCGGGTCGACCGGCACAGATACGCAGTATTTT. The full variable domain, completed using reference TRBV7-3 and TRBJ2-3, is GAGVSQTPSNKVTEKGKYVELRCDPISGHTALYWYRQSLGQGPEFLIYFQGTGAADDSGLPNDRFFAVRPEGSVSTLKIQRTERGDSAVYLCASSPGSTGTDTQYFGPGTRLTVL.

This rearrangement joins TRBV9 to TRBJ2-2; 11 bases are a match to TRBD2. Germline V gene lookup returns CDR1 SGDLS and CDR2 YYNGEE. V shed 3 bases and J 5 bases; nucleotides not matched to a gene: 9. The CDR3 runs 17 residues. Here the CDR3 reads CASSAHSGGAWTGELFF. CDR3 nucleotide sequence: TGTGCCAGCAGCGCCCATAGCGGGGGGGCCTGGACCGGGGAGCTGTTTTTT.

The J gene is TRBJ2-2, the V gene TRBV12-5, with D possibly matching TRBD1 (5 bases). Trimming pared 2 bases from V and 5 bases from J, leaving 12 bases between. Germline CDR1 reads LGHNT; CDR2 reads FRNRAP. This CDR3 is built from 15 residues. The CDR3, as DNA: TGTGCTAGTGGTTTGTCCCAGGGTAGGACCGGGGAGCTGTTTTTT. Translated, it gives CASGLSQGRTGELFF.

The J gene is TRBJ2-7, the V gene TRBV2, with TRBD1 as a possible D gene (5 bases). Deletions cut 5 bases from V and 5 bases from J, with 19 bases between. Per the germline V gene, CDR1 is SNHLY and CDR2 is FYNNEI. This CDR3 is 15 amino acids long. As DNA, the CDR3 is TGTGCCAGCAGTAATGCGCGACAGCGAAGTAACGAGCAGTACTTC. Its protein is CASSNARQRSNEQYF.

J is TRBJ2-3 and V is TRBV18; D is uncertain. The length of the CDR3 is 15 residues. V shed 1 base and J shed 0 bases, with 8 bases lying between them. CDR1 is KGHSH, CDR2 LQKENI, per germline. For the CDR3, the DNA is TGTGCCAGCTCACCACTGCTCCCTAGCACAGATACGCAGTATTTT. It specifies CASSPLLPSTDTQYF.

The V gene is TRBV2, the J gene TRBJ2-7; D is perhaps TRBD1 or TRBD2 (5 bases each). The CDR3 has 19 amino acids. Trimming removed 7 bases from V and 2 bases from J, with 30 bases in between. The V gene's germline CDR1 is SNHLY and CDR2 FYNNEI. CDR3 amino acids: CASTEDLGDAATTTYEQYF. The CDR3, as DNA: TGTGCCAGCACCGAGGATTTGGGGGACGCCGCGACAACTACCTACGAGCAGTACTTC.

The chain couples TRBV5-1 to TRBJ2-2; 9 nucleotides agree with TRBD2. Per the germline V gene, CDR1 is SGHRS and CDR2 is YFSETQ. This CDR3 region has 13 residues. V dropped 9 bases and J dropped 6; count of bases not matched to a gene: 6. The CDR3 protein is CATGVAGAGELFF. The CDR3 coding sequence is TGCGCCACTGGGGTAGCGGGAGCCGGGGAGCTGTTTTTT.

The chain's CDR3 is CASRPTGLLSTDTQYF. The CDR3 bases are TGTGCCAGCAGGCCTACGGGCCTACTCAGCACAGATACGCAGTATTTT. The rearrangement links TRBV27 to TRBJ2-3; no reliable D call. This CDR3 has 16 residues. V was clipped by 6 bases and J by 0 bases, with 16 bases between them. Germline CDR1 and CDR2: MNHEY and SMNVEV (reference sequence).

V usage is TRBV2 and J usage is TRBJ1-5; D is perhaps TRBD1 (5 bases). The germline V gene has CDR1 SNHLY and CDR2 FYNNEI. The CDR3 is 14 residues long. The germline V and J ends were trimmed by 7 bases and 0 bases, with 10 bases remaining between them. CDR3 sequence reads: CASTAGYSNQPQHF. The CDR3 DNA reads TGTGCCAGCACGGCAGGGTATAGCAATCAGCCCCAGCATTTT.

This chain joins TRBV18 and TRBJ2-7, with D perhaps assigned TRBD1 or TRBD2 (7 bases each). The CDR3 length is 14 residues. CDR1 and CDR2 (germline): KGHSH, LQKENI. Trimming removed 3 bases from V and 3 bases from J, with 12 bases in between. As DNA, the CDR3 is TGTGCCAGCTCACCGGCAGGGGGGGGCTACGAGCAGTACTTC. It is translated as CASSPAGGGYEQYF.

For the CDR3, the DNA is TGTGCCAGCAGCCACGGGCAGACCCAAGCGGGCTACACCTTC. It codes for CASSHGQTQAGYTF. This chain joins TRBV7-9 and TRBJ1-2; D is uncertain. This CDR3 contains 14 residues. Trimming removed 5 bases from V and 8 bases from J, with 18 bases in between. Germline CDR1 and CDR2: SEHNR and FQNEAQ (reference sequence). The whole variable domain, filled in from reference TRBV7-9 and TRBJ1-2, reads DTGVSQNPRHKITKRGQNVTFRCDPISEHNRLYWYRQTLGQGPEFLTYFQNEAQLEKSRLLSDRFSAERPKGSFSTLEIQRTEQGDSAMYLCASSHGQTQAGYTFGSGTRLTVV.

The chain uses TRBV27 and TRBJ2-7; D possibly corresponds to TRBD1 (6 bases). The CDR3 spans 16 residues. CDR1 and CDR2 (germline): MNHEY, SMNVEV (reference sequence). Trimming took off 0 bases at V and 0 bases at J, with 12 bases between the two ends. This CDR3 reads CASSLSGHGSSYEQYF. CDR3 DNA sequence: TGTGCCAGCAGTTTATCGGGACATGGCAGCTCCTACGAGCAGTACTTC.

The chain joins TRBV5-1 to TRBJ2-1; D is unclear. Germline CDR1 SGHRS, CDR2 YFSETQ. The CDR3 sequence is 15 residues long. Trimming pared 4 bases from V and 1 base from J, leaving 12 bases between. The CDR3 loop reads CASSPKTVSYNEQFF. The CDR3 nucleotides are TGCGCCAGCAGCCCAAAGACGGTTTCCTACAATGAGCAGTTCTTC. The full variable domain, rest sourced from reference TRBV5-1 and TRBJ2-1, is KAGVTQTPRYLIKTRGQQVTLSCSPISGHRSVSWYQQTPGQGLQFLFEYFSETQRNKGNFPGRFSGRQFSNSRSEMNVSTLELGDSALYLCASSPKTVSYNEQFFGPGTRLTVL.

The rearrangement joins TRBV7-2 to TRBJ2-7, with 9 nucleotides matching TRBD1. V trimming: 3 bases; J trimming: 4 bases; junction bases outside the gene matches: 4. CDR3 length: 14 residues. Looked up from germline, CDR1 is SGHTA and CDR2 is FQGNSA. CDR3 nucleotide sequence: TGTGCCAGCAGCTTGGTACAGGGGGCGTACGAGCAGTACTTC. This gives the protein CASSLVQGAYEQYF.

This clone occurred a few times. V usage is TRBV6-6 and J usage is TRBJ1-2; D gene uncertain. The CDR3 is 14 residues long. Germline CDR1 is MNHNY and CDR2 is SVGAGI (reference sequence). The ends were cut back, 6 bases at V and 3 bases at J, with 14 bases in the middle. The CDR3 loop reads CASREGQRDYGYTF. CDR3 sequence (DNA): TGTGCCAGCAGGGAGGGTCAAAGGGACTATGGCTACACCTTC.

The chain uses TRBV6-6 and TRBJ1-1; 7 positions agree with TRBD1. V was clipped by 2 bases and J by 1 base; unmatched bases: 4. This CDR3 is built from 15 residues. CDR1 and CDR2 (germline): MNHNY, SVGAGI (reference sequence). The CDR3 reads CASSYGGQQNTEAFF. The CDR3 DNA reads as TGTGCCAGCAGTTACGGGGGACAGCAGAACACTGAAGCTTTCTTT.

CDR3 sequence (DNA): TGTGCCAGCAGCTTTGCAGGTGAGCAGTTCTTC. The encoded protein is CASSFAGEQFF. The rearrangement uses TRBV11-2 and TRBJ2-1; unclear D gene. Looked up from germline, CDR1 is SGHAT and CDR2 is FQNNGV. The CDR3 extends over 11 amino acids. Trimming stripped 3 bases from V and 9 bases from J, with 6 bases between.